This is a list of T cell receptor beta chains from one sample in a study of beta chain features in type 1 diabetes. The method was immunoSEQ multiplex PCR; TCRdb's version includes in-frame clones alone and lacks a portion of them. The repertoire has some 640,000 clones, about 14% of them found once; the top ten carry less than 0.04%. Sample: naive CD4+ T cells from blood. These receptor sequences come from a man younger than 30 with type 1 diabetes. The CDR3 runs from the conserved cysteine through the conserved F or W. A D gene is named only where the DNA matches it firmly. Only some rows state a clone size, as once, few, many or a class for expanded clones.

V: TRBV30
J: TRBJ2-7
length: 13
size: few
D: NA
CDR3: CAWSPGLGGEQYF
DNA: TGTGCCTGGAGCCCGGGACTGGGAGGAGAGCAGTACTTC

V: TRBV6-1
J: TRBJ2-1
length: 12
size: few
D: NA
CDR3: CASSEQGTGQFF
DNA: TGTGCCAGCAGTGAACAAGGGACTGGGCAGTTCTTC

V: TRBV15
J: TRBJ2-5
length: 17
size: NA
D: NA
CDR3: CATSRDPGLGSGETQYF
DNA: TGTGCCACCAGCAGAGATCCGGGCCTAGGCTCGGGGGAGACCCAGTACTTC

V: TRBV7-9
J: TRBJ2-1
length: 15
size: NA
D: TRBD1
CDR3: CASSLGQGARNEQFF
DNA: TGTGCCAGCAGCTTAGGGCAGGGGGCGCGCAATGAGCAGTTCTTC

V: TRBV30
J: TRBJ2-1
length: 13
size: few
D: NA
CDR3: CAWSKQIYNEQFF
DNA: TGTGCCTGGAGTAAGCAGATCTACAATGAGCAGTTCTTC

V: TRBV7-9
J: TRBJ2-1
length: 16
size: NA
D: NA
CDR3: CASSLAKLLSYNEQFF
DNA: TGTGCCAGCAGCTTAGCCAAACTCCTCTCCTACAATGAGCAGTTCTTC

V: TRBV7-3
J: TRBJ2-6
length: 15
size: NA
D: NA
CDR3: CASSLKRAGANVLTF
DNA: TGTGCCAGCAGCTTAAAGAGGGCTGGGGCCAACGTCCTGACTTTC

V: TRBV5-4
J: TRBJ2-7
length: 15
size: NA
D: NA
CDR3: CASSLAPGATYEQYF
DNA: TGTGCCAGCAGCTTGGCACCAGGGGCTACCTACGAGCAGTACTTC

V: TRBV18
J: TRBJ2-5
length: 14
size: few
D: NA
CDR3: CASSPQGTQETQYF
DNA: TGTGCCAGCTCACCCCAGGGAACCCAAGAGACCCAGTACTTC

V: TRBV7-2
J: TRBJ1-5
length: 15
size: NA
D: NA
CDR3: CASSLTGIRNQPQHF
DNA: TGTGCCAGCAGTTTAACAGGAATAAGAAATCAGCCCCAGCATTTT

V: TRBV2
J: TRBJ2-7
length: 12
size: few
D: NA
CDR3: CARGGLSYEQYF
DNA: TGTGCCAGAGGGGGATTGTCCTACGAGCAGTACTTC

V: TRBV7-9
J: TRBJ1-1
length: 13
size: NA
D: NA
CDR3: CASRVTVNTEAFF
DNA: TGTGCCAGCCGGGTTACAGTGAACACTGAAGCTTTCTTT

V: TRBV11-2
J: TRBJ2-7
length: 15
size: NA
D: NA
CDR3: CASSLTLGRAGEQYF
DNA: TGTGCCAGCAGCTTAACCCTCGGCAGGGCTGGCGAGCAGTACTTC

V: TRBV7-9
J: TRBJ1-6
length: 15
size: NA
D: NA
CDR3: CASSFPDSLSSPLHF
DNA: TGTGCCAGCAGCTTCCCCGACAGCCTAAGTTCACCCCTCCACTTT

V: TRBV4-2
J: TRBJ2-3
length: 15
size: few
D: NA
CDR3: CASSQEGRGADTQYF
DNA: TGTGCCAGCAGCCAAGAGGGCAGGGGAGCAGATACGCAGTATTTT

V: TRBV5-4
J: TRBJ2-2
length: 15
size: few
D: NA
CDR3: CASSLASVVTGELFF
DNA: TGTGCCAGCAGCTTGGCCTCTGTCGTGACCGGGGAGCTGTTTTTT